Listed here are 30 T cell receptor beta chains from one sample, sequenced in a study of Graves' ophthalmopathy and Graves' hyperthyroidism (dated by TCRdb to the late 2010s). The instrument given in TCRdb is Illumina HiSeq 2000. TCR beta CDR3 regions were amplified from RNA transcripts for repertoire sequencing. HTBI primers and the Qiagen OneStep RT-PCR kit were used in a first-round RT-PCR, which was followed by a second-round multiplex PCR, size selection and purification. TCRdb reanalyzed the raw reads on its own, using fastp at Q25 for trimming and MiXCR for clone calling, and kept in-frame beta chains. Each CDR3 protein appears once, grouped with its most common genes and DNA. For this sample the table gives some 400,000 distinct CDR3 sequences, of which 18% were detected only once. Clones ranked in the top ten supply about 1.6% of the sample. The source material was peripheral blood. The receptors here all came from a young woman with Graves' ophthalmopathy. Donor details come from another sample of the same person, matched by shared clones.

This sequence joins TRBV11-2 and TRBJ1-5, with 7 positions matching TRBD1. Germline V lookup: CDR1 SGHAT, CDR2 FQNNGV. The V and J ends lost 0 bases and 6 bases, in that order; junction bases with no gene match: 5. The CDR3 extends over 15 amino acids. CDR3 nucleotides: TGTGCCAGCAGCTTAGAGAGACAGGGCGGTCAGCCCCAGCATTTT. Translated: CASSLERQGGQPQHF.

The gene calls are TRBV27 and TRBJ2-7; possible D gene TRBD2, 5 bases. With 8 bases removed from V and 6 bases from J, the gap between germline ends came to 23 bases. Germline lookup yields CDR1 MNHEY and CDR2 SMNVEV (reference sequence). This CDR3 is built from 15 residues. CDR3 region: CASQPLRTPPAEQYF. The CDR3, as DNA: TGTGCCAGCCAACCCCTGCGGACTCCTCCCGCCGAGCAGTACTTC.

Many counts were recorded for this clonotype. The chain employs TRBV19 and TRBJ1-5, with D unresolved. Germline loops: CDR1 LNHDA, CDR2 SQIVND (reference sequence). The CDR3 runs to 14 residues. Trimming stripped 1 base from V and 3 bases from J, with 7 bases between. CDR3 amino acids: CASSIVSNNQPQHF. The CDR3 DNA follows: TGTGCCAGTAGTATAGTGAGTAACAATCAGCCCCAGCATTTT.

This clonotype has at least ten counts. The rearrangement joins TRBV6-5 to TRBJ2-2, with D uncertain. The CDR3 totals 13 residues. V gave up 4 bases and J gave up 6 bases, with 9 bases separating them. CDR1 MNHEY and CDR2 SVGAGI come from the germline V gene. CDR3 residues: CASSFAPAGELFF. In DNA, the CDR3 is TGTGCCAGCAGTTTCGCGCCCGCCGGGGAGCTGTTTTTT.

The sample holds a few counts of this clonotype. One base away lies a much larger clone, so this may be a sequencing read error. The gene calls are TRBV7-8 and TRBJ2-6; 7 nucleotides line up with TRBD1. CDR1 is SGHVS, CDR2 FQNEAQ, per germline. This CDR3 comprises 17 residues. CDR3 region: CASSSTSDRAGVNVLTF. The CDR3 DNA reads TGTGCCAGCAGCTCCACCTCTGACAGGGCTGGGGTCAACGTCCTGACTTTC. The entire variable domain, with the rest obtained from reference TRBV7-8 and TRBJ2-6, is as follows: GAGVSQSPRYKVAKRGQDVALRCDPISGHVSLFWYQQALGQGPEFLTYFQNEAQLDKSGLPSDRFFAERPEGSVSTLKIQRTQQEDSAVYLCASSSTSDRAGVNVLTFGAGSRLTVL.

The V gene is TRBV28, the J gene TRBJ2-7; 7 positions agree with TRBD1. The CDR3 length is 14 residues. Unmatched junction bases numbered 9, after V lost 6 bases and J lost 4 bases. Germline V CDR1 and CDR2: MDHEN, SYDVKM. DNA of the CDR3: TGTGCCAGCAGCCCTGGGACAGACCCTTACGAGCAGTACTTC. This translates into CASSPGTDPYEQYF. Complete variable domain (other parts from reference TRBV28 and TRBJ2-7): DVKVTQSSRYLVKRTGEKVFLECVQDMDHENMFWYRQDPGLGLRLIYFSYDVKMKEKGDIPEGYSVSREKKERFSLILESASTNQTSMYLCASSPGTDPYEQYFGPGTRLTVT.

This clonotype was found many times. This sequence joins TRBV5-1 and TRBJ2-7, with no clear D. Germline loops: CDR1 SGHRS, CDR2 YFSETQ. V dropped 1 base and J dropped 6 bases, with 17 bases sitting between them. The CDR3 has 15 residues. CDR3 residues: CASSLTSVLPLEQYF. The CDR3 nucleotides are TGCGCCAGCAGCTTGACGTCGGTCCTCCCCCTCGAGCAGTACTTC. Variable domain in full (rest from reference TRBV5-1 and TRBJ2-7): KAGVTQTPRYLIKTRGQQVTLSCSPISGHRSVSWYQQTPGQGLQFLFEYFSETQRNKGNFPGRFSGRQFSNSRSEMNVSTLELGDSALYLCASSLTSVLPLEQYFGPGTRLTVT.

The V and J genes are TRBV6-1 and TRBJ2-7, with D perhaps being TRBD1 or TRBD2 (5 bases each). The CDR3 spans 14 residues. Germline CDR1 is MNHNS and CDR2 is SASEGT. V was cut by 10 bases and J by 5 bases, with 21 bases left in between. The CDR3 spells CAIKPGPKVDEQYF. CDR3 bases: TGTGCCATCAAGCCGGGACCCAAGGTGGACGAGCAGTACTTC.

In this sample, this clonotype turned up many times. The CDR3 DNA reads TGTGCCAGCACCCACAGGGCCACCTACGAGCAGTACTTC. Its translation is CASTHRATYEQYF. V usage is TRBV12-3 or TRBV12-4 and J usage is TRBJ2-7, with TRBD1 as a possible D gene (6 bases). The CDR3 length is 13 residues. V shed 7 bases and J shed 2 bases, with 12 bases lying between them.

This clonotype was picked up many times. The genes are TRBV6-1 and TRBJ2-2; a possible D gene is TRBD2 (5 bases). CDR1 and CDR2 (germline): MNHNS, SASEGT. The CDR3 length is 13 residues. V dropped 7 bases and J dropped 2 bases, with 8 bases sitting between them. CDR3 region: CASTGGNTGELFF. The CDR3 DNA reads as TGTGCCAGCACAGGAGGAAACACCGGGGAGCTGTTTTTT.

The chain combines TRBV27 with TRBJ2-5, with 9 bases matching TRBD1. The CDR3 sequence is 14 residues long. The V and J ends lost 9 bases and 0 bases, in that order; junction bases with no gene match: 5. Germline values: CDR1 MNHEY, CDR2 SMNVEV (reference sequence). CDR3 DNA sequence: TGTGCCAGTCAACAGGGGGCGTACCAAGAGACCCAGTACTTC. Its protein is CASQQGAYQETQYF.

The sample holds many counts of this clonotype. CDR3 nucleotides: TGTGCCAGCAGCTTAAAGGGGAACTGGGAAAATCAGCCCCAGCATTTT. Translating it yields CASSLKGNWENQPQHF. The V call is TRBV11-2, the J call TRBJ1-5; D is perhaps TRBD1 (5 bases). The CDR3 spans 16 residues. Trimming pared 2 bases from V and 4 bases from J, leaving 15 bases between. Germline V gene lookup returns CDR1 SGHAT and CDR2 FQNNGV.

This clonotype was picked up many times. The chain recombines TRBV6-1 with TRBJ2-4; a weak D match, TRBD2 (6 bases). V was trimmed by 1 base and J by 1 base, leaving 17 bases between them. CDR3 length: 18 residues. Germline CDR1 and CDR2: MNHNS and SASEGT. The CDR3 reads CASSEGSGGSLAKNIQYF. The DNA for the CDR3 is TGTGCCAGCAGTGAAGGAAGTGGGGGGTCTCTCGCCAAAAACATTCAGTACTTC.

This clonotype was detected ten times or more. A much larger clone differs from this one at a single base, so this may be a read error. In nucleotides, the CDR3 is TGTGCCAGCAGTTACTCGACAGTGCGGTTTCCCACAAACCAAGAGACCCAGTACTTC. Translation: CASSYSTVRFPTNQETQYF. The V and J genes are TRBV6-2 or TRBV6-3 and TRBJ2-5, with a weak D call TRBD1 (5 bases). V was trimmed by 0 bases and J by 0 bases, leaving 20 bases between them. This CDR3 region has 19 residues. CDR1 and CDR2 (germline): MNHEY, SVGEGT.

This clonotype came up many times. The CDR3 sequence: CASTTGGGYTF. As DNA, the CDR3 is TGTGCCAGCACAACCGGGGGTGGCTACACCTTC. The chain combines TRBV6-2 or TRBV6-3 with TRBJ1-2, with D tentatively TRBD1 (5 bases). The V end lost 7 bases, the J end lost 7 bases, and 10 bases lay between the germline ends. This CDR3 has 11 amino acids. CDR1 and CDR2 from the germline V gene are MNHEY and SVGEGT.

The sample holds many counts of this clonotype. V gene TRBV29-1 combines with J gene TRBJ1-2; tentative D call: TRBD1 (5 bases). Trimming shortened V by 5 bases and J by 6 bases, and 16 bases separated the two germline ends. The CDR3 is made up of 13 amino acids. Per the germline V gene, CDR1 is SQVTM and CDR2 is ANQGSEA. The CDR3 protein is CSVNLWGGNGYTF. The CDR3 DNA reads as TGCAGCGTTAACCTATGGGGGGGGAATGGCTACACCTTC.

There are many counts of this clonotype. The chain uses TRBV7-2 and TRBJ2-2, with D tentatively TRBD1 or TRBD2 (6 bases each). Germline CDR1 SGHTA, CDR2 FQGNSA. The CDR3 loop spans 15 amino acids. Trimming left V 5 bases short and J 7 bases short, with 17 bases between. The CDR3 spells CASSPEGGRGGELFF. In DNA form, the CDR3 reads TGTGCCAGCAGCCCCGAGGGGGGACGCGGCGGGGAGCTGTTTTTT.

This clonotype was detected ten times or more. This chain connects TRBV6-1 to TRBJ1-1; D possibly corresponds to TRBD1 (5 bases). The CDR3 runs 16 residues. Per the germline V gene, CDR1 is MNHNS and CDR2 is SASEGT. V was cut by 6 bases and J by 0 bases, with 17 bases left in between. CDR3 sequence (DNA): TGTGCCAGCAGAGGCCTCTTGCGGGGGGTGAACACTGAAGCTTTCTTT. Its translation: CASRGLLRGVNTEAFF.

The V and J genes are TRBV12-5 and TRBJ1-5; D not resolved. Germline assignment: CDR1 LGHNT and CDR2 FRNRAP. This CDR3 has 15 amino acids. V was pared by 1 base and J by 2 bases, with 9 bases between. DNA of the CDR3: TGTGCTAGTGGTTTGGGGGAGGGAGGCAATCAGCCCCAGCATTTT. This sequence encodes CASGLGEGGNQPQHF.

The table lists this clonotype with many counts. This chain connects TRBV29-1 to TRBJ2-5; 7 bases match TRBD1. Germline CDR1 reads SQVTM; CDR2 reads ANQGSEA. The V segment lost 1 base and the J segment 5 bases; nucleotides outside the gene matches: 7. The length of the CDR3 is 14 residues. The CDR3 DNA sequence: TGCAGCGTTGAAGTAACAGGGGTTTTTGAGACCCAGTACTTC. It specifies CSVEVTGVFETQYF.

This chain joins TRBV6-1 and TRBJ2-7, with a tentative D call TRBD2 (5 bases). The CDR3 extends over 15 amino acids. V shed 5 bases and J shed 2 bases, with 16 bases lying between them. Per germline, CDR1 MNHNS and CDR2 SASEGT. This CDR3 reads CASSTDSVRTYEQYF. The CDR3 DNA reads TGTGCCAGCAGTACGGACTCCGTAAGGACCTACGAGCAGTACTTC.

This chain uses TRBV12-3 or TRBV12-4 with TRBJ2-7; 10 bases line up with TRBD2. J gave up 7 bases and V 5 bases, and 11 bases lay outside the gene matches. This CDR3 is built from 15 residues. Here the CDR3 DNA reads TGTGCCAGCAGTCTGACTAGCGGGCCCAGTCAAGAGCAGTACTTC. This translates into CASSLTSGPSQEQYF.

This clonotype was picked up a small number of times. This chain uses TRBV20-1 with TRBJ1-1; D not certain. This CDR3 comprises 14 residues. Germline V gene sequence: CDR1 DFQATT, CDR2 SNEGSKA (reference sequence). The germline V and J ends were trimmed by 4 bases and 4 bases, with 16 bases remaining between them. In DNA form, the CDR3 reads TGCAGTGCTACTTACGCGGGGTGGGGCACTGAAGCTTTCTTT. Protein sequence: CSATYAGWGTEAFF.

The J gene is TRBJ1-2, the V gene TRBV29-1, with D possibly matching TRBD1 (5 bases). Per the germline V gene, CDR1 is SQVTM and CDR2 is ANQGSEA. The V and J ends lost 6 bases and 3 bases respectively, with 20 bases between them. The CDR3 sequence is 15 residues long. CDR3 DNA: TGCAGCGTCGGCGGGTTGGGCAGGGAGGACTATGGCTACACCTTC. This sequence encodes CSVGGLGREDYGYTF.

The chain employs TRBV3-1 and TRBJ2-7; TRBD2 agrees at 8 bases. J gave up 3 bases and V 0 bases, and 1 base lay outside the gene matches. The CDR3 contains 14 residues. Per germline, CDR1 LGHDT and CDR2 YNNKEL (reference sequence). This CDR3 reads CASSQELADYEQYF. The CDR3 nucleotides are TGTGCCAGCAGCCAAGAACTAGCGGACTACGAGCAGTACTTC.

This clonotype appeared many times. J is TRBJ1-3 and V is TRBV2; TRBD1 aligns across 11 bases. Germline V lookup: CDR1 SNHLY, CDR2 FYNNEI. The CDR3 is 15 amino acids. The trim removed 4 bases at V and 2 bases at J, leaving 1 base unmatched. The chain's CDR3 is CASSGTGGAGNTIYF. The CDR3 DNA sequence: TGTGCCAGCAGTGGGACAGGGGGCGCTGGAAACACCATATATTTT.

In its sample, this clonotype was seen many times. Here the CDR3 reads CASTWGRGFYEQYF. Here the CDR3 DNA reads TGTGCCAGCACCTGGGGCAGGGGATTTTACGAGCAGTACTTC. The J gene is TRBJ2-7, the V gene TRBV28, with D possibly matching TRBD1 (6 bases). Trimming removed 7 bases at V and 4 bases at J, with 17 bases between. The CDR3 runs 14 residues. Per germline, CDR1 MDHEN and CDR2 SYDVKM.

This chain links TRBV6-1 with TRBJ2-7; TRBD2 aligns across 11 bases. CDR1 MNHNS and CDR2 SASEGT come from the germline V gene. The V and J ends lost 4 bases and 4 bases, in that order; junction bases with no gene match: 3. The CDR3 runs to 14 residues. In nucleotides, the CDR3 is TGTGCCAGCAGTGGACTAGCGGGACTGTACGAGCAGTACTTC. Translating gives CASSGLAGLYEQYF.

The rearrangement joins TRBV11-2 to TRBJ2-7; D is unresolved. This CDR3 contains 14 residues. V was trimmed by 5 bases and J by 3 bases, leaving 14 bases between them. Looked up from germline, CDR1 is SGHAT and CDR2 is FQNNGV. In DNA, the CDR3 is TGTGCCAGCAGCCGAACTCGACCCGACTACGAGCAGTACTTC. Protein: CASSRTRPDYEQYF.

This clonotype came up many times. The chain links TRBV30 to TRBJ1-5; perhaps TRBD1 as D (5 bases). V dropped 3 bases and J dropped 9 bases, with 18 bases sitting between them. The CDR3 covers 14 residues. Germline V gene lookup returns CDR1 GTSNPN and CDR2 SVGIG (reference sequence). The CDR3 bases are TGTGCCTGGAGCGCCGGGACCGGGGGTGGGCCCCAGCATTTT. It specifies CAWSAGTGGGPQHF.